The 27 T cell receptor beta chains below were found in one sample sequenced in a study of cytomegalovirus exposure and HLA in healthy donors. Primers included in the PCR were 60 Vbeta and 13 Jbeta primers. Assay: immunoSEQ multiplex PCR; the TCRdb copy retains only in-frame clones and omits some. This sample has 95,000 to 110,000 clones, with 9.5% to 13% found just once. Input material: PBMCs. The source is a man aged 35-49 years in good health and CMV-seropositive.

CDR3 loop: CARERGSYNEQFF. DNA of the CDR3: TGCGCCAGGGAGCGGGGCTCCTACAATGAGCAGTTCTTC. This chain joins TRBV4-1 and TRBJ2-1, with 7 bases aligning to TRBD2. The junction had 2 bases not matched to a gene; V was cut back by 9 bases and J by 0 bases. Germline V gives CDR1 MGHRA, CDR2 YSYEKL. CDR3 length: 13 residues.

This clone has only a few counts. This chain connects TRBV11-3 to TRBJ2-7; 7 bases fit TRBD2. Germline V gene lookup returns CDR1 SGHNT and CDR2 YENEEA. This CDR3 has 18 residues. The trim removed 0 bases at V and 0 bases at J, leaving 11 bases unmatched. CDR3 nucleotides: TGTGCCAGCAGCTTAGATTCCCCTTCTAGCGGAATCTCCTACGAGCAGTACTTC. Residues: CASSLDSPSSGISYEQYF.

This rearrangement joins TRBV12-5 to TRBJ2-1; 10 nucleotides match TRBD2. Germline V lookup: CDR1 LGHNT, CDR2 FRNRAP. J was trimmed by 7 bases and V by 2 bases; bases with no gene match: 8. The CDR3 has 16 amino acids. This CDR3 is CASGLPLAGVGNEQFF. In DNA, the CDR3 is TGTGCTAGTGGTTTGCCCCTAGCGGGAGTTGGTAATGAGCAGTTCTTC.

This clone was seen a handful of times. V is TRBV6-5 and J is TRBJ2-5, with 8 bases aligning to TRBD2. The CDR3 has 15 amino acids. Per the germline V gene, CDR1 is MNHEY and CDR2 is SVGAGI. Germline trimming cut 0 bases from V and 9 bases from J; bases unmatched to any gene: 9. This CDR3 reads CASSYSSGLAEAQYF. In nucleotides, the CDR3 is TGTGCCAGCAGTTACTCGTCTGGACTAGCCGAGGCCCAGTACTTC.

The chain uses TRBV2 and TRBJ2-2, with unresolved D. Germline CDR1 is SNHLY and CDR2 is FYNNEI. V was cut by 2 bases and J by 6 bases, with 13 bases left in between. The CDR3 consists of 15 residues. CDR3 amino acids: CASSESPRVAGELFF. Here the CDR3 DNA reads TGTGCCAGCAGTGAATCCCCCCGGGTCGCCGGGGAGCTGTTTTTT. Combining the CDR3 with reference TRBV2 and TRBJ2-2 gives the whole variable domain EPEVTQTPSHQVTQMGQEVILRCVPISNHLYFYWYRQILGQKVEFLVSFYNNEISEKSEIFDDQFSVERPDGSNFTLKIRSTKLEDSAMYFCASSESPRVAGELFFGEGSRLTVL.

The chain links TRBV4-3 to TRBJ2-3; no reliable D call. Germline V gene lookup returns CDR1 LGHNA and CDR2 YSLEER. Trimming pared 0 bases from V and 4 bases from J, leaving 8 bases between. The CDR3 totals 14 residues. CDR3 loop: CASSQERLSDTQYF. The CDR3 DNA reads TGCGCCAGCAGCCAAGAGCGCCTTTCAGATACGCAGTATTTT.

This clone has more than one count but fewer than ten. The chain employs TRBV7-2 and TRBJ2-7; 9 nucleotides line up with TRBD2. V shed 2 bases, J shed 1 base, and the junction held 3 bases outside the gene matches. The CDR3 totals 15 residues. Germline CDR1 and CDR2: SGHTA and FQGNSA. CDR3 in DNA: TGTGCCAGCAGCTTAATAGCGGGAGTATCCTACGAGCAGTACTTC. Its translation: CASSLIAGVSYEQYF.

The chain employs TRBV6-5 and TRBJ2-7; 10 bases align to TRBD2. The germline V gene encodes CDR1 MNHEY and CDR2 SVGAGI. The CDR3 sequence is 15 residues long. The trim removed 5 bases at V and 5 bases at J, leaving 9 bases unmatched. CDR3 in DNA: TGTGCCAGCAGTGCCCCGGGACTAGCGCTTCACGAGCAGTACTTC. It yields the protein CASSAPGLALHEQYF.

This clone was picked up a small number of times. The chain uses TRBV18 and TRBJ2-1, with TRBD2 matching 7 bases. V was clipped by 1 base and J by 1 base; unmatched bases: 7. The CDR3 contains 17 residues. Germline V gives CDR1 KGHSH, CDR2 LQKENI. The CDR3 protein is CASSPRLAEQSYNEQFF. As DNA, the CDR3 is TGTGCCAGCTCACCACGTCTAGCGGAACAATCCTACAATGAGCAGTTCTTC.

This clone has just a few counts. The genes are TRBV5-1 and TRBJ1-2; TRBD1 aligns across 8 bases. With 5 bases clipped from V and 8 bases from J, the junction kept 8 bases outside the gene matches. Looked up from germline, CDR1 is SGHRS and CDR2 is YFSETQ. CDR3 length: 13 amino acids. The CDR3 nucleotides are TGCGCCAGCAGTGGGACAGGCTTTCGGGGCTACACCTTC. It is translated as CASSGTGFRGYTF.

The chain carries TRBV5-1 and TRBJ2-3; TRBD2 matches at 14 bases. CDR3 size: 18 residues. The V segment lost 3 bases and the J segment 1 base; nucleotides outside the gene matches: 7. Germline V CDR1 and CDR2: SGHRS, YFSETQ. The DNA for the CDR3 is TGCGCCAGCAGCTCCGGGACTAGCGGGAGAGGGGGCACAGATACGCAGTATTTT. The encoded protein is CASSSGTSGRGGTDTQYF.

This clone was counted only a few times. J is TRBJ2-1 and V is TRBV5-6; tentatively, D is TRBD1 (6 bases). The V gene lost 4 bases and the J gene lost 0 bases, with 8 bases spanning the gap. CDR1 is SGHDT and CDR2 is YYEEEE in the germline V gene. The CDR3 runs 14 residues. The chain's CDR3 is CASSGQTSYNEQFF. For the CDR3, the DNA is TGTGCCAGCAGCGGACAGACCTCCTACAATGAGCAGTTCTTC.

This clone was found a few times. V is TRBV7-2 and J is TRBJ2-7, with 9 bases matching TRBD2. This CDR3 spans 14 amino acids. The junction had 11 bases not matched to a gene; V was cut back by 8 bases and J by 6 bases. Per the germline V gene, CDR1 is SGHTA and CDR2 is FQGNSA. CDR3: CASGTSGPFREQYF. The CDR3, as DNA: TGTGCCAGCGGAACTAGCGGGCCCTTCCGCGAGCAGTACTTC.

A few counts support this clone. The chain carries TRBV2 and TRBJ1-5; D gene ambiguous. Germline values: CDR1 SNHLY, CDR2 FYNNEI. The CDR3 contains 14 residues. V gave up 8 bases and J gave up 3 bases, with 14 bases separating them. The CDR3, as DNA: TGTGCCAGCCGCACCTATCCTTTCAATCAGCCCCAGCATTTT. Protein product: CASRTYPFNQPQHF.

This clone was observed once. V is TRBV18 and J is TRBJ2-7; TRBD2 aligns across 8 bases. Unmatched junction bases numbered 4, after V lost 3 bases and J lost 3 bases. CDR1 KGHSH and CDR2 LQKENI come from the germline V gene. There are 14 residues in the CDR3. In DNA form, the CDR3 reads TGTGCCAGCTCACCCTCGGGAGGGGGCTACGAGCAGTACTTC. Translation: CASSPSGGGYEQYF.

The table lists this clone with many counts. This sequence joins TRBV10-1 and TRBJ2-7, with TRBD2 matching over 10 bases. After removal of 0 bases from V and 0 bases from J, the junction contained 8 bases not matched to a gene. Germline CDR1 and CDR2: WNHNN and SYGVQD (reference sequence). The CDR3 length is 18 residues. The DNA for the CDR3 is TGCGCCAGCAGTGAGTCGAGGATCGGGACTAGCGACTCCTACGAGCAGTACTTC. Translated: CASSESRIGTSDSYEQYF.

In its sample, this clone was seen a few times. The CDR3 here is CASSEGAGRRETQYF. The CDR3 bases are TGTGCCAGCAGCGAGGGTGCGGGGCGCCGGGAGACCCAGTACTTC. The chain employs TRBV9 and TRBJ2-5, with a weak D call TRBD2 (6 bases). The CDR3 runs 15 residues. CDR1 and CDR2 from the germline V gene are SGDLS and YYNGEE. Trimming pared 3 bases from V and 5 bases from J, leaving 17 bases between.

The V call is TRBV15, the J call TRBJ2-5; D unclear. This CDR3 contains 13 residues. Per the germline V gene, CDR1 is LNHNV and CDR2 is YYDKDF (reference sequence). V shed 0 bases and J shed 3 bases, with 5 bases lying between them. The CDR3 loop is CATSRDQEETQYF. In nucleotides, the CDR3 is TGTGCCACCAGCAGAGATCAGGAAGAGACCCAGTACTTC.

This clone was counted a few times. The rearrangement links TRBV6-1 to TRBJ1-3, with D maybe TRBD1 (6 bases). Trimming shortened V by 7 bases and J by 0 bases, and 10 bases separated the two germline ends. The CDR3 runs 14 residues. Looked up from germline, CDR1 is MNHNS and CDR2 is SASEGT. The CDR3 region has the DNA TGTGCCAGCAAGGGGGTTTACTCTGGAAACACCATATATTTT. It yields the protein CASKGVYSGNTIYF.

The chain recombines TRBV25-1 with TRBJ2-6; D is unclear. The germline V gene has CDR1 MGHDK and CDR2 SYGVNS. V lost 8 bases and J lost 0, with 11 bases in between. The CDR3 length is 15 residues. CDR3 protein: CASLSVDSGANVLTF. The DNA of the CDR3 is TGTGCCAGCCTCTCGGTCGACTCTGGGGCCAACGTCCTGACTTTC. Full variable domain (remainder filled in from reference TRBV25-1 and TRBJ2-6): EADIYQTPRYLVIGTGKKITLECSQTMGHDKMYWYQQDPGMELHLIHYSYGVNSTEKGDLSSESTVSRIRTEHFPLTLESARPSHTSQYLCASLSVDSGANVLTFGAGSRLTVL.

The CDR3 here is CASSSSTGIWNTEAFF. The CDR3 DNA is TGTGCCAGCAGCTCCTCGACAGGGATATGGAACACTGAAGCTTTCTTT. This sequence joins TRBV7-9 and TRBJ1-1, with 7 bases identical to TRBD1. The CDR3 is 16 amino acids. Per the germline V gene, CDR1 is SEHNR and CDR2 is FQNEAQ (reference sequence). V trimming: 4 bases; J trimming: 1 base; junction bases outside the gene matches: 9.

CDR3 nucleotides: TGTGCCAGCAGCTTGGGCAGGGGGAGGACCTACGAGCAGTACTTC. This translates into CASSLGRGRTYEQYF. The chain combines TRBV11-2 with TRBJ2-7; possible D gene TRBD1, 7 bases. Germline values: CDR1 SGHAT, CDR2 FQNNGV. V was pared by 3 bases and J by 2 bases, with 14 bases between. The CDR3 covers 15 residues.

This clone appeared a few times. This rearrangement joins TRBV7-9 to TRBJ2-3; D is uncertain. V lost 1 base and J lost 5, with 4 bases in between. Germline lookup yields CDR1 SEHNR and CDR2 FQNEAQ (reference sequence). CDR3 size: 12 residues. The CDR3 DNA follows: TGTGCCAGCAGCTTAGATATAGATACGCAGTATTTT. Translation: CASSLDIDTQYF.

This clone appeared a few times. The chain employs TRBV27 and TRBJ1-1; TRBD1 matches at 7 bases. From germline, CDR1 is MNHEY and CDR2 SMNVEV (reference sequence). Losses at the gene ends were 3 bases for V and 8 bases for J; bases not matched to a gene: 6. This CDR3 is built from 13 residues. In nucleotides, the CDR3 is TGTGCCAGCAGTTTGAATTTAGGGGGCGAAGCTTTCTTT. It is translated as CASSLNLGGEAFF.

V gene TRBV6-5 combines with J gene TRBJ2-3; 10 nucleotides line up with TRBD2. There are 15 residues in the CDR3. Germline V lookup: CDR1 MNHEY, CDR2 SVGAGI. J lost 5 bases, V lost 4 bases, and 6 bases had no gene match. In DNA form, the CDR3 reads TGTGCCAGCAGTTCGCTAGCGGGAGCCGGAGATACGCAGTATTTT. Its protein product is CASSSLAGAGDTQYF.

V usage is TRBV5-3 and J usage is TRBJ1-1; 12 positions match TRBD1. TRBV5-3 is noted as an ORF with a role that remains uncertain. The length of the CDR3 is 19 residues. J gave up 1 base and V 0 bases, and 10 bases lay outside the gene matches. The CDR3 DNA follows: TGTGCCAGAAGCTTGGGCCCCCCGGGACAGGGGGCCCGGAACACTGAAGCTTTCTTT. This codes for CARSLGPPGQGARNTEAFF.

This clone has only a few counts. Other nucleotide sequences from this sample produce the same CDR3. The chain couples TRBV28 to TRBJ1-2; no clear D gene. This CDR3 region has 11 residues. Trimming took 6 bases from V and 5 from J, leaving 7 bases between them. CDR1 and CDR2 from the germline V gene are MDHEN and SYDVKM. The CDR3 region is CASRAPYGYTF. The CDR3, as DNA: TGTGCCAGCAGGGCTCCGTATGGCTACACCTTC.